The rows below give T cell receptor beta chains drawn from one sample of a study of CD8 T cells in Susac syndrome. One entry per CDR3 protein results from TCRdb running MiXCR on the immunoSEQ multiplex PCR reads. The data show about 100,000 distinct CDR3 sequences, about 93% seen once. Sequencing input: CD8+ T cells from PBMCs. Source of these receptors: a human donor in good health. Each CDR3 is given with its conserved first and last residue. A D gene is named only where the DNA matches it firmly. The size field is filled for only some rows; it gives once, few, many or a size class.

J,D,V,size,CDR3,DNA
TRBJ2-2,.,TRBV20-1,.,CSAFRQANTGELFF,TGCAGTGCTTTTCGACAGGCCAACACCGGGGAGCTGTTTTTT
TRBJ1-5,.,TRBV13,.,CASSLGLGTADQPQHF,TGTGCCAGCAGCTTAGGGTTGGGGACGGCGGATCAGCCCCAGCATTTT
TRBJ2-7,.,TRBV2,.,CASRAGVEQYF,TGTGCCAGCAGGGCAGGGGTCGAGCAGTACTTC
TRBJ1-2,.,TRBV6-5,once,CASSYNENYGYTF,TGTGCCAGCAGTTATAACGAGAACTATGGCTACACCTTC
TRBJ2-3,.,TRBV5-6,.,CASSHPSLGPQDTQYF,TGTGCCAGCAGCCACCCTTCTCTGGGGCCTCAAGATACGCAGTATTTT
TRBJ2-7,.,TRBV27,.,CASSFRTPDEQYF,TGTGCCAGCAGTTTCAGGACACCCGACGAGCAGTACTTC
TRBJ1-1,.,TRBV20-1,few,CSARDRETEAFF,TGCAGTGCTAGAGACAGGGAAACTGAAGCTTTCTTT
TRBJ2-5,TRBD1,TRBV12-5,.,CASGLANRGPQETQYF,TGTGCTAGTGGTTTGGCAAACAGGGGACCACAAGAGACCCAGTACTTC
TRBJ2-3,.,TRBV9,once,CASSDRFTDTQYF,TGTGCCAGCAGCGACAGATTCACAGATACGCAGTATTTT
TRBJ2-3,.,TRBV6-6,.,CASSRTSSQDTQYF,TGCGCCAGCAGCCGGACAAGTTCCCAAGATACGCAGTATTTT
TRBJ1-2,TRBD1,TRBV29-1,.,CSVATGIDYGYTF,TGCAGCGTTGCGACAGGGATAGACTATGGCTACACCTTC
TRBJ2-3,.,TRBV24-1,.,CATSQTGDTDTQYF,TGTGCCACCAGCCAGACAGGAGACACAGATACGCAGTATTTT
TRBJ1-1,TRBD1,TRBV9,.,CASGQGLNTEAFF,TGTGCCAGCGGACAGGGTTTGAACACTGAAGCTTTCTTT
TRBJ2-7,.,TRBV13,.,CASSPPRRGDSYEQYF,TGTGCCAGCAGCCCGCCTCGCAGGGGGGACTCCTACGAGCAGTACTTC
TRBJ2-5,TRBD2,TRBV7-8,.,CASSLVAGGWETQYF,TGTGCCAGCAGCTTAGTAGCGGGGGGGTGGGAGACCCAGTACTTC
TRBJ2-7,.,TRBV9,.,CASSVSPDGYEQYF,TGTGCCAGCAGCGTATCTCCAGACGGCTACGAGCAGTACTTC
TRBJ1-1,TRBD1,TRBV13,.,CASSGQGNSYTEAFF,TGTGCCAGCAGTGGACAGGGAAATTCCTACACTGAAGCTTTCTTT
TRBJ2-7,.,TRBV19,.,CASTPGSRNEQYF,TGTGCCAGTACCCCAGGGAGCCGCAACGAGCAGTACTTC
TRBJ2-1,.,TRBV5-1,.,CASSLYRTLNNEQFF,TGCGCCAGCAGCTTGTACAGGACTCTAAACAATGAGCAGTTCTTC
TRBJ2-7,.,TRBV7-8,.,CASSLLDFYEQYF,TGTGCCAGCAGCTTACTCGATTTCTACGAGCAGTACTTC
TRBJ1-1,.,TRBV12-3/TRBV12-4,.,CASSLGGRVTEAFF,TGTGCCAGCAGTTTAGGGGGCAGGGTCACTGAAGCTTTCTTT
TRBJ2-2,TRBD2,TRBV27,.,CASRTIAGGQTGELFF,TGTGCCAGCAGGACCATAGCGGGGGGGCAGACCGGGGAGCTGTTTTTT
TRBJ2-1,.,TRBV11-2,.,CASSFDFNSYNEQFF,TGTGCCAGCAGCTTTGACTTCAACTCCTACAATGAGCAGTTCTTC
TRBJ2-7,.,TRBV5-1,.,CASSLISGPFYEQYF,TGCGCCAGCAGCCTAATTTCCGGGCCGTTCTACGAGCAGTACTTC
TRBJ1-2,.,TRBV5-1,.,CASSLGGGTSIYGYTF,TGCGCCAGCAGCTTGGGCGGGGGCACATCAATCTATGGCTACACCTTC
TRBJ2-7,TRBD1,TRBV12-3/TRBV12-4,.,CASSLDGTGGYEQYF,TGTGCCAGCAGTTTAGATGGGACAGGGGGCTACGAGCAGTACTTC
TRBJ2-4,.,TRBV6-5,once,CASWGPFPAKNIQYF,TGTGCCAGTTGGGGGCCCTTTCCAGCCAAAAACATTCAGTACTTC
TRBJ2-7,.,TRBV2,.,CASRGTETFYEQYF,TGTGCCAGCAGGGGGACGGAAACTTTTTACGAGCAGTACTTC
TRBJ2-2,TRBD2,TRBV3-1,.,CASSLLAGDWTGELFF,TGTGCCAGCAGCCTTCTAGCGGGGGATTGGACCGGGGAGCTGTTTTTT
TRBJ2-7,TRBD2,TRBV6-5,.,CASSYGSGGAGAAEQYF,TGTGCCAGCAGTTACGGTAGCGGGGGGGCCGGTGCAGCCGAGCAGTACTTC
TRBJ1-1,.,TRBV9,.,CASSVGEDTEAFF,TGTGCCAGCAGCGTTGGGGAGGACACTGAAGCTTTCTTT
TRBJ2-7,.,TRBV6-2/TRBV6-3,.,CASGRGIEQYF,TGTGCCAGCGGACGGGGGATCGAGCAGTACTTC
TRBJ1-2,.,TRBV29-1,.,CSVVTVDYGYTF,TGCAGCGTTGTAACGGTGGACTATGGCTACACCTTC
TRBJ1-2,.,TRBV4-1,.,CASSQDYPPSNLPHGYTF,TGCGCCAGCAGCCAAGATTACCCCCCTTCTAATCTTCCCCATGGCTACACCTTC
TRBJ2-7,TRBD1,TRBV5-1,.,CASSYGDRAYEQYF,TGCGCCAGCAGCTACGGGGACAGAGCCTACGAGCAGTACTTC
TRBJ2-1,.,TRBV5-1,.,CASSDTPGPKERDEQFF,TGCGCCAGCAGCGACACCCCGGGACCGAAGGAAAGAGATGAGCAGTTCTTC
TRBJ2-5,TRBD2,TRBV5-1,.,CASSDRLAETQETQYF,TGCGCCAGCAGCGACCGACTAGCGGAGACCCAAGAGACCCAGTACTTC
TRBJ2-7,.,TRBV2,.,CASSGGDRSTYEQYF,TGTGCCAGCAGTGGAGGAGACAGGTCAACCTACGAGCAGTACTTC
TRBJ2-1,.,TRBV7-2,.,CASSWDLRNEQFF,TGTGCCAGCAGCTGGGACTTACGCAATGAGCAGTTCTTC
TRBJ2-5,.,TRBV13,.,CASSGSRDNQETQYF,TGTGCCAGCAGCGGAAGCCGGGACAACCAAGAGACCCAGTACTTC
TRBJ1-3,.,TRBV7-3,.,CAICRGSGNTIYF,TGTGCCATCTGCAGGGGCTCTGGAAACACCATATATTTT
TRBJ2-6,TRBD1,TRBV7-9,.,CASSNTGTGGSGANVLTF,TGTGCCAGCAGCAACACCGGGACAGGGGGTTCTGGGGCCAACGTCCTGACTTTC
TRBJ2-1,.,TRBV13,.,CASSPLQGYNEQFF,TGTGCCAGCAGCCCACTCCAGGGCTACAATGAGCAGTTCTTC
TRBJ1-5,TRBD1,TRBV20-1,.,CSASPTGGLGQPQHF,TGCAGTGCTAGCCCGACAGGGGGCCTGGGTCAGCCCCAGCATTTT
TRBJ1-2,.,TRBV29-1,.,CSVVQNYGYTF,TGCAGCGTTGTCCAGAACTATGGCTACACCTTC
TRBJ2-7,TRBD1,TRBV3-1,.,CASSHLRDSPYEQYF,TGTGCCAGCAGCCACCTCCGGGACAGCCCCTACGAGCAGTACTTC
TRBJ2-7,.,TRBV7-6,.,CASSLFRGDYEQYF,TGTGCCAGCAGCTTATTTAGGGGAGACTACGAGCAGTACTTC
TRBJ2-5,.,TRBV6-5,few,CASSYGGTQYF,TGTGCCAGCAGTTACGGGGGGACCCAGTACTTC
TRBJ2-7,.,TRBV19,.,CASQGGGSSYEQYF,TGTGCCAGCCAAGGGGGAGGGTCCTCCTACGAGCAGTACTTC
TRBJ1-2,.,TRBV2,.,CASSERYESYGYTF,TGTGCCAGCAGTGAACGTTATGAGAGCTATGGCTACACCTTC
TRBJ1-5,.,TRBV5-6,once,CASSFWGGDQPQHF,TGTGCCAGCAGCTTCTGGGGGGGGGATCAGCCCCAGCATTTT
TRBJ2-3,.,TRBV9,.,CASSVENRPSTDTQYF,TGTGCCAGCAGCGTAGAAAACCGACCTAGCACAGATACGCAGTATTTT
TRBJ2-7,.,TRBV12-3/TRBV12-4,.,CASSNVSHEQYF,TGTGCCAGCTCTAATGTCTCCCACGAGCAGTACTTC
TRBJ1-4,TRBD1,TRBV5-8,.,CASRFGQGTNEKLFF,TGTGCCAGCAGATTCGGACAGGGAACTAATGAAAAACTGTTTTTT
TRBJ2-7,TRBD1,TRBV5-6,few,CASSPGTGEQYF,TGTGCCAGCAGCCCCGGGACAGGTGAGCAGTACTTC
TRBJ2-1,TRBD2,TRBV15,.,CATSSPGLAGNEQFF,TGTGCCACCAGCAGTCCGGGACTAGCGGGCAATGAGCAGTTCTTC
TRBJ2-1,.,TRBV4-1,.,CASSQDAAGRAWNEQFF,TGCGCCAGCAGCCAAGATGCGGCGGGCCGGGCCTGGAATGAGCAGTTCTTC
TRBJ1-2,.,TRBV6-6,.,CASSPGAVGYTF,TGTGCCAGCAGCCCGGGGGCGGTAGGCTACACCTTC
TRBJ2-1,.,TRBV6-1,.,CASSDGGGAGEQFF,TGTGCCAGCAGTGATGGAGGTGGGGCCGGAGAGCAGTTCTTC